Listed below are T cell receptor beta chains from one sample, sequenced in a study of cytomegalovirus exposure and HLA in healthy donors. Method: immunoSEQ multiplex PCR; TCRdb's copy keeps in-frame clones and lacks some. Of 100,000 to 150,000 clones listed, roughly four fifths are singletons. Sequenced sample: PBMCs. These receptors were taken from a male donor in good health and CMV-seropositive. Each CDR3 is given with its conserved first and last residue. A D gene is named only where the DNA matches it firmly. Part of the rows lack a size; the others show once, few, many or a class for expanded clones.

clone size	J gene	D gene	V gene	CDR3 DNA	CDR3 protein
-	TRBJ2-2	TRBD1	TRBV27	TGTGCCAGCAGTCCACCCCCGGGACAGGGTGGTGCCGGGGAGCTGTTTTTT	CASSPPPGQGGAGELFF
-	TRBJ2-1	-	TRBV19	TGTGCCAGTAGTATGGTTCGGGGATACAATGAGCAGTTCTTC	CASSMVRGYNEQFF
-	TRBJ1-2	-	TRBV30	TGTGCCTGGTCACTACAGGGAAAGAACTATGGCTACACCTTC	CAWSLQGKNYGYTF
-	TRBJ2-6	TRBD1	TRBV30	TGTGCCTGGGGACAGGGTTCCTCTGGGGCCAACGTCCTGACTTTC	CAWGQGSSGANVLTF
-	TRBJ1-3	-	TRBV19	TGTGCCAGTAGTTTAAACAGGGACCTCTCTGGAAACACCATATATTTT	CASSLNRDLSGNTIYF
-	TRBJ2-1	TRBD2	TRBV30	TGTGCCTGGACCCTAGCGGGAGTCGGTGAGCAGTTCTTC	CAWTLAGVGEQFF
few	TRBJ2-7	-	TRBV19	TGTGCCAGTAGTTCTCGGGCAGGGCGAGGATACGAGCAGTACTTC	CASSSRAGRGYEQYF
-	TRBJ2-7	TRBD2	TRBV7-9	TGTGCCAGCAGCCCTACAGGACTAGCGGGTAACTATAAGACCGAGCAGTACTTC	CASSPTGLAGNYKTEQYF
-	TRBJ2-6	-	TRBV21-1	TGTGCCAGCAGCAAATCCCCCGGCGGCGGCGAACCCGCCTATTTCTCTGGGGCCAACGTCCTGACTTTC	CASSKSPGGGEPAYFSGANVLTF
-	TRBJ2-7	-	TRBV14	TGTGCCAGCAGCCAACAGGGGCTCGCCTACGAGCAGTACTTC	CASSQQGLAYEQYF
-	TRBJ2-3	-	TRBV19	TGTGCCAGTAGTATTACCGGGAGCACAGATACGCAGTATTTT	CASSITGSTDTQYF
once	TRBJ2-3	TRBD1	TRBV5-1	TGCGCCAGCAGCTTGGGACAGGGTGGCGCAGATACGCAGTATTTT	CASSLGQGGADTQYF
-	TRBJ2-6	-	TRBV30	TGTGCCAGCCGCGGGGTGGGGGCCAACGTCCTGACTTTC	CASRGVGANVLTF
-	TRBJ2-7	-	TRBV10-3	TGTGCCATCAGTGACCCAGGCCGGACCTACGAGCAGTACTTC	CAISDPGRTYEQYF
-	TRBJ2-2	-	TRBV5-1	TGCGCCAGCAGCTTTGATGGGCGGGACGCCGGGGAGCTGTTTTTT	CASSFDGRDAGELFF
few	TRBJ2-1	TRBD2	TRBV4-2	TGTGCCAGCAGCCAAGTTGGACTAGCGGTCTACAATGAGCAGTTCTTC	CASSQVGLAVYNEQFF
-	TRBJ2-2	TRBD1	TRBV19	TGTGCCAGTCGACAGGGGCTGAACACCGGGGAGCTGTTTTTT	CASRQGLNTGELFF
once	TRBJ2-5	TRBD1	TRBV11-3	TGTGCCAGCAGCCCAGGGGCCGTGACAGGGCAAGAGACCCAGTACTTC	CASSPGAVTGQETQYF
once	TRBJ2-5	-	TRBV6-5	TGTGCCAGCAGTCGAAATTCGCGGGTTGAAGAGACCCAGTACTTC	CASSRNSRVEETQYF
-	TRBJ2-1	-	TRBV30	TGTGCCTCCTCTCCGGGATTGAACAATGAGCAGTTCTTC	CASSPGLNNEQFF